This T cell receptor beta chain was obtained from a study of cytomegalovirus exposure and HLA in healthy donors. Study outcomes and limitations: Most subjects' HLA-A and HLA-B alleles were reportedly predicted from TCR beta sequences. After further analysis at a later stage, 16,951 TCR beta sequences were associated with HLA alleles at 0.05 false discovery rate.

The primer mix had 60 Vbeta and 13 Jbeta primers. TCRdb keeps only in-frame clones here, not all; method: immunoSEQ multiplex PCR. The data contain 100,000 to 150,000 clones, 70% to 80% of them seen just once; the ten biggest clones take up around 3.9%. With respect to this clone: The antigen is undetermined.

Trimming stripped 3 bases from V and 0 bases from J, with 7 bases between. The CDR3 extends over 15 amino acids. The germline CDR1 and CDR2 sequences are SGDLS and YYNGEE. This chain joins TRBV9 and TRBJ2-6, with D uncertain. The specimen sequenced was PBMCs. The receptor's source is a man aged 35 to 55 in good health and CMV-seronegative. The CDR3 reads CASSAWSSGANVLTF. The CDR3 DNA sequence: TGTGCCAGCAGCGCGTGGAGCTCTGGGGCCAACGTCCTGACTTTC.